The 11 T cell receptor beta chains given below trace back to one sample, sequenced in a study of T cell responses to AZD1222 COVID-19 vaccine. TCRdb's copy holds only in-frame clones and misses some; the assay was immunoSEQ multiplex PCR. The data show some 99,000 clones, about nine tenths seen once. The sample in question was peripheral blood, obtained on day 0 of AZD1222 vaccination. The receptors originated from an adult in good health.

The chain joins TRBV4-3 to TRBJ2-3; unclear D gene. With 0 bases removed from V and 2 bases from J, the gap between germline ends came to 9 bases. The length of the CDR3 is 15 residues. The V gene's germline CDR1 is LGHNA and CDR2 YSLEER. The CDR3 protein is CASSQDSKFTDTQYF. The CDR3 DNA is TGCGCCAGCAGCCAAGACTCTAAATTCACAGATACGCAGTATTTT.

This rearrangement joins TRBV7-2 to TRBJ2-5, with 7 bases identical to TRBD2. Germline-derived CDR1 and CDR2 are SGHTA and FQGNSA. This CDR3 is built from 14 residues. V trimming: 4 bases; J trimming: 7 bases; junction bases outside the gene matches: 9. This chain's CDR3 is CASSSGGTPRTQYF. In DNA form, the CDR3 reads TGTGCCAGCAGCTCCGGGGGGACCCCGCGGACCCAGTACTTC.

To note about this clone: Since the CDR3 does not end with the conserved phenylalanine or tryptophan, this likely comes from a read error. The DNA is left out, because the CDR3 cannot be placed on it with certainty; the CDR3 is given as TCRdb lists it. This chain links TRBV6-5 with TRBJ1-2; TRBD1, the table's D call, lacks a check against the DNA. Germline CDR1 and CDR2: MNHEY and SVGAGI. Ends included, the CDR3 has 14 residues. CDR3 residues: CASSYSGTGGISEL.

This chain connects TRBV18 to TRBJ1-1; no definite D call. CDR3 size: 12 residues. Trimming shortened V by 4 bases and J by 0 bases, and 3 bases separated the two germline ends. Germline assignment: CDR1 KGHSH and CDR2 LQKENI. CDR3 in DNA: TGTGCCAGCTCACGGATGAACACTGAAGCTTTCTTT. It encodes CASSRMNTEAFF.

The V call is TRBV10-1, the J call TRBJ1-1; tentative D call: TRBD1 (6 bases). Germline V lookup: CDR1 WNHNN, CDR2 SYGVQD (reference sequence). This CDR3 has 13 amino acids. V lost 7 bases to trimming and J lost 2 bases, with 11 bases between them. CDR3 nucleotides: TGCGCCAGCACTGGACAGATCAACACTGAAGCTTTCTTT. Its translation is CASTGQINTEAFF.

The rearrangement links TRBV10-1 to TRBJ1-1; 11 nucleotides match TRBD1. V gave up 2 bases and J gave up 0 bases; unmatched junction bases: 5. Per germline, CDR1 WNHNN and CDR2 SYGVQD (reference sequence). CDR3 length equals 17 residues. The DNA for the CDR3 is TGCGCCAGCAGTGAGGCCGGGACAGGGGGGCTGAACACTGAAGCTTTCTTT. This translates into CASSEAGTGGLNTEAFF.

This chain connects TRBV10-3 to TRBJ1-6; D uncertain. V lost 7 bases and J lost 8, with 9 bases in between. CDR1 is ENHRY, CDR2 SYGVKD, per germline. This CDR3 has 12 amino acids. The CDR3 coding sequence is TGTGCCATCAAAGGAGCGGATTCACCCCTCCACTTT. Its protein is CAIKGADSPLHF.

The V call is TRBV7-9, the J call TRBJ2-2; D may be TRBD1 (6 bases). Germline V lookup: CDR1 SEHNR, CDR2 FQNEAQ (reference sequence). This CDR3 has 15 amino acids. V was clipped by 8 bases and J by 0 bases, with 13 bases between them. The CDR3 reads CASLLQGSNTGELFF. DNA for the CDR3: TGTGCCAGCCTATTACAGGGATCGAACACCGGGGAGCTGTTTTTT.

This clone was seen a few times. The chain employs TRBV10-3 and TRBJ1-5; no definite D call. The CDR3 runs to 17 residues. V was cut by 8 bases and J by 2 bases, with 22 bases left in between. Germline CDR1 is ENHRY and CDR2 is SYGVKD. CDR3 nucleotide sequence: TGTGCCATCGGGCGCGTCCCAGTGGGCGGTGGCAATCAGCCCCAGCATTTT. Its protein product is CAIGRVPVGGGNQPQHF.

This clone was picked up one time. Here the CDR3 DNA reads TGTGCCAGCAGCGGACAGGGGGCGCTGGGCACTGAAGCTTTCTTT. Its protein is CASSGQGALGTEAFF. The rearrangement links TRBV6-5 to TRBJ1-1; TRBD1 aligns across 11 bases. This CDR3 is built from 15 residues. Per the germline V gene, CDR1 is MNHEY and CDR2 is SVGAGI. Losses at the gene ends were 6 bases for V and 4 bases for J; bases not matched to a gene: 7.

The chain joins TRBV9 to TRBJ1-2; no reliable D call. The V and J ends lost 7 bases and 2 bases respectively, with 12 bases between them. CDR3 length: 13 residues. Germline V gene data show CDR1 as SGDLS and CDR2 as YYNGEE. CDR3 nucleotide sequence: TGTGCCAGCGGTTTCCCGGGGAACTATGGCTACACCTTC. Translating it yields CASGFPGNYGYTF.